A selection of T cell receptor beta chains follows, all from one sample in a study of shared clonotypes between healthy human individuals. TCRdb's copy holds only in-frame clones and misses some; the assay was immunoSEQ multiplex PCR. Of 2 million to 3 million clones in the sample, 93% are singletons; the top ten hold around 0.4%. Sequencing was carried out using naive CD4+ T cells from PBMCs. The source is a man between 18 and 35 years old in good health. Some clones in this sample may be carry-over from other donors' samples. Each CDR3 is given without its conserved first and last residue. Each record gives: V gene, CDR3 length, CDR3 protein.

V gene: TRBV19; CDR3 length: 13; CDR3 protein: ASSSGQNPGNTIY
V gene: TRBV7-9; CDR3 length: 13; CDR3 protein: ASSSLDSSYNEQF
V gene: TRBV9; CDR3 length: 13; CDR3 protein: ASSVAPTKRNTIY
V gene: TRBV29-1; CDR3 length: 11; CDR3 protein: SVESVGGDTQY
V gene: TRBV9; CDR3 length: 12; CDR3 protein: ASSVADWYNEQF
V gene: TRBV11-2; CDR3 length: 14; CDR3 protein: ASSLARTGSSYEQY
V gene: TRBV11-1; CDR3 length: 13; CDR3 protein: ASSTRLRNTGELF
V gene: TRBV5-1; CDR3 length: 11; CDR3 protein: ASSFNTGEPQH
V gene: TRBV28; CDR3 length: 13; CDR3 protein: ASIRFSGRPDTQY
V gene: TRBV7-9; CDR3 length: 13; CDR3 protein: ASSPRTGMNTEAF
V gene: TRBV5-1; CDR3 length: 14; CDR3 protein: ASSLASGQGSHEQY
V gene: TRBV6-5; CDR3 length: 12; CDR3 protein: ASSYQRQEYEQY
V gene: TRBV21-1; CDR3 length: 12; CDR3 protein: ASSNYPAQETQY
V gene: TRBV7-3; CDR3 length: 12; CDR3 protein: ASSSGTGGSGYT
V gene: TRBV18; CDR3 length: 11; CDR3 protein: ASSPGTGETQY
V gene: TRBV10-3; CDR3 length: 13; CDR3 protein: AISRGLARTDTQY
V gene: TRBV6-6; CDR3 length: 12; CDR3 protein: ASRLARDTDTQY
V gene: TRBV11-2; CDR3 length: 14; CDR3 protein: ASSLDHRRVIETQY
V gene: TRBV10-3; CDR3 length: 10; CDR3 protein: AISERQAEQF
V gene: TRBV7-9; CDR3 length: 14; CDR3 protein: ASSDLTGGGNQPQH
V gene: TRBV6-5; CDR3 length: 14; CDR3 protein: ASSLNRGPPRNTIY
V gene: TRBV6-5; CDR3 length: 13; CDR3 protein: ASSYLGVVGTEAF
V gene: TRBV5-1; CDR3 length: 12; CDR3 protein: ASRYGQEGSEAF
V gene: TRBV29-1; CDR3 length: 11; CDR3 protein: SVGSGALGEQY
V gene: TRBV6-4; CDR3 length: 13; CDR3 protein: ASSLQGAIGNEQF
V gene: TRBV11-1; CDR3 length: 12; CDR3 protein: ASSLQGLIETQY
V gene: TRBV7-2; CDR3 length: 12; CDR3 protein: ASSLGIGGNEQF
V gene: TRBV18; CDR3 length: 16; CDR3 protein: ASSPILPFQGGYNEQF
V gene: TRBV9; CDR3 length: 14; CDR3 protein: ASSANRGSAGNTIY
V gene: TRBV9; CDR3 length: 12; CDR3 protein: ASSATVGNQPQH
V gene: TRBV19; CDR3 length: 17; CDR3 protein: ASSWARPPPSDSPTEAF
V gene: TRBV2; CDR3 length: 13; CDR3 protein: ASSFTSGLSYEQY
V gene: TRBV5-8; CDR3 length: 13; CDR3 protein: ASSFGTSGPGEQF
V gene: TRBV6-1; CDR3 length: 11; CDR3 protein: AAQGAKSYEQY
V gene: TRBV18; CDR3 length: 14; CDR3 protein: ASSPGFGTGANVLT
V gene: TRBV5-6; CDR3 length: 14; CDR3 protein: ASSLGVGQGNQPQH
V gene: TRBV7-3; CDR3 length: 12; CDR3 protein: ASSSRANTGELF
V gene: TRBV6-5; CDR3 length: 11; CDR3 protein: ATREGLTGELF
V gene: TRBV5-1; CDR3 length: 13; CDR3 protein: ASSSTGLGNQPQH
V gene: TRBV7-2; CDR3 length: 12; CDR3 protein: ASSLLGANYGYT
V gene: TRBV4-1; CDR3 length: 13; CDR3 protein: ASSQEGHTSYEQY
V gene: TRBV7-8; CDR3 length: 13; CDR3 protein: ASSLGGTGPYEQY
V gene: TRBV19; CDR3 length: 16; CDR3 protein: ASSEHPAVSSLYNEQF
V gene: TRBV7-2; CDR3 length: 12; CDR3 protein: ASSLLGFADTQY
V gene: TRBV5-1; CDR3 length: 12; CDR3 protein: ASSGGRLNTEAF